Below, 25 T cell receptor beta chains from the same sample are listed, as sequenced in a study of blood T cell repertoires in COVID-19. TCRdb's table, derived via immunoSEQ multiplex PCR, lists solely in-frame clones and lacks some. Altogether fewer than 200,000 clones are present, about 90% being singletons, with the ten largest covering roughly 1.2%. The sample was PBMCs or T cells enriched from blood (not recorded which). The receptor set was obtained from a human donor with acute COVID-19. The donor label of this sample is uncertain.

The chain uses TRBV27 and TRBJ1-1, with a tentative D call TRBD1 (5 bases). Trimming took 2 bases from V and 5 from J, leaving 6 bases between them. Germline CDR1 and CDR2: MNHEY and SMNVEV (reference sequence). CDR3 length: 12 amino acids. DNA of the CDR3: TGTGCCAGCAGTTTACCAGGGACTGAAGCTTTCTTT. Translated, it gives CASSLPGTEAFF.

For the CDR3, the DNA is TGTGCCAGCAGCATAGATGCAACTAATGAAAAACTGTTTTTT. Translating gives CASSIDATNEKLFF. The chain is built from TRBV2 and TRBJ1-4, with D unresolved. This CDR3 comprises 14 residues. Germline V gives CDR1 SNHLY, CDR2 FYNNEI. V was clipped by 6 bases and J by 0 bases, with 8 bases between them.

V usage is TRBV6-2 or TRBV6-3 and J usage is TRBJ2-2, with 14 bases lining up with TRBD2. With 2 bases clipped from V and 2 bases from J, the junction kept 4 bases outside the gene matches. Germline CDR1 reads MNHEY; CDR2 reads SVGEGT. The CDR3 consists of 18 residues. The CDR3 loop is CASSYEGLAGVNTGELFF. The CDR3 DNA follows: TGTGCCAGCAGTTACGAGGGACTAGCGGGGGTTAACACCGGGGAGCTGTTTTTT.

This chain joins TRBV4-3 and TRBJ2-2; 10 nucleotides match TRBD2. Looked up from germline, CDR1 is LGHNA and CDR2 is YSLEER. V dropped 2 bases and J dropped 1; count of bases not matched to a gene: 7. The CDR3 extends over 18 amino acids. The CDR3 nucleotides are TGCGCCAGCAGCCAACAGCCTAGCGGGGGTCTGAACACCGGGGAGCTGTTTTTT. This encodes CASSQQPSGGLNTGELFF.

The chain carries TRBV28 and TRBJ2-7, with a weak D call TRBD1 (6 bases). Germline V gives CDR1 MDHEN, CDR2 SYDVKM. This CDR3 region has 14 residues. V gave up 7 bases and J gave up 0 bases, with 13 bases separating them. The CDR3 nucleotides read TGTGCCAGCACTCTGGACAGCAGCTCCTACGAGCAGTACTTC. As protein: CASTLDSSSYEQYF.

J is TRBJ2-7 and V is TRBV5-1, with 8 nucleotides matching TRBD1. The CDR3 runs to 14 residues. V lost 6 bases to trimming and J lost 2 bases; unmatched junction nucleotides: 7. Germline values: CDR1 SGHRS, CDR2 YFSETQ. CDR3 sequence reads: CASKPGQETYEQYF. The DNA of the CDR3 is TGCGCCAGCAAACCGGGACAGGAGACCTACGAGCAGTACTTC.

In DNA, the CDR3 is TGTGCCAGCAGAACTCTAGCGGGGGGTAGCTACGAGCAGTACTTC. It encodes CASRTLAGGSYEQYF. This chain connects TRBV28 to TRBJ2-7; 11 positions agree with TRBD2. Germline assignment: CDR1 MDHEN and CDR2 SYDVKM. The ends lost 6 bases at V and 3 bases at J; junction bases unmatched: 7. This CDR3 is 15 amino acids long. Full variable domain (missing parts from reference TRBV28 and TRBJ2-7): DVKVTQSSRYLVKRTGEKVFLECVQDMDHENMFWYRQDPGLGLRLIYFSYDVKMKEKGDIPEGYSVSREKKERFSLILESASTNQTSMYLCASRTLAGGSYEQYFGPGTRLTVT.

The rearrangement links TRBV19 to TRBJ1-1; a weak D match, TRBD1 (5 bases). CDR3 size: 13 residues. V was shortened by 5 bases and J by 0 bases, with 7 bases between the two germline ends. The V gene's germline CDR1 is LNHDA and CDR2 SQIVND (reference sequence). The CDR3 loop is CASSPGLNTEAFF. For the CDR3, the DNA is TGTGCCAGTAGTCCAGGGCTGAACACTGAAGCTTTCTTT. The full variable domain, its missing parts supplied by reference TRBV19 and TRBJ1-1, is DGGITQSPKYLFRKEGQNVTLSCEQNLNHDAMYWYRQDPGQGLRLIYYSQIVNDFQKGDIAEGYSVSREKKESFPLTVTSAQKNPTAFYLCASSPGLNTEAFFGQGTRLTVV.

The chain is built from TRBV6-2 or TRBV6-3 and TRBJ1-2, with D hard to call. The length of the CDR3 is 13 residues. Germline assignment: CDR1 MNHEY and CDR2 SVGEGT. V was cut by 2 bases and J by 4 bases, with 8 bases left in between. Here the CDR3 DNA reads TGTGCCAGCAGTTACGGCCTAGTCTATGGCTACACCTTC. This sequence encodes CASSYGLVYGYTF.

The chain is built from TRBV15 and TRBJ1-1; no reliable D call. In germline, CDR1 is LNHNV, CDR2 YYDKDF (reference sequence). The CDR3 spans 12 residues. V was trimmed by 0 bases and J by 11 bases, leaving 10 bases between them. CDR3 sequence: CATSRDRRRAFF. The CDR3 bases are TGTGCCACCAGCAGAGATCGACGGCGGGCTTTCTTT.

This chain uses TRBV7-3 with TRBJ1-2; 7 nucleotides line up with TRBD1. The junction had 14 bases not matched to a gene; V was cut back by 5 bases and J by 8 bases. The CDR3 contains 15 residues. From germline, CDR1 is SGHTA and CDR2 FQGTGA. The CDR3 sequence is CASSPGPGQMEGYTF. For the CDR3, the DNA is TGTGCCAGCAGCCCGGGGCCGGGACAGATGGAGGGCTACACCTTC.

CDR3 region: CASRPQGTANYGYTF. The CDR3 region has the DNA TGTGCCAGCAGACCTCAGGGGACAGCTAACTATGGCTACACCTTC. The V gene is TRBV2, the J gene TRBJ1-2, with 7 bases fitting TRBD1. This CDR3 comprises 15 residues. CDR1 is SNHLY and CDR2 is FYNNEI in the germline V gene. J lost 0 bases, V lost 6 bases, and 7 bases had no gene match.

J is TRBJ2-5 and V is TRBV7-8; 7 positions match TRBD2. With V trimmed by 1 base and J by 4 bases, 9 bases remained unmatched. This CDR3 region has 16 residues. The germline V gene has CDR1 SGHVS and CDR2 FQNEAQ. The CDR3 reads CASSLGGGTVRETQYF. CDR3 sequence (DNA): TGTGCCAGCAGCTTAGGGGGGGGAACAGTCAGAGAGACCCAGTACTTC.

This chain links TRBV4-2 with TRBJ1-4; no reliable D call. V was pared by 4 bases and J by 7 bases, with 13 bases between. The CDR3 runs to 14 residues. The V gene's germline CDR1 is LGHNA and CDR2 YNFKEQ. The CDR3 coding sequence is TGTGCCAGCAGCCCCCTCGCGGGAGGTGAAAAACTGTTTTTT. Encoded protein: CASSPLAGGEKLFF.

The rearrangement joins TRBV6-2 or TRBV6-3 to TRBJ2-1; D perhaps matches TRBD2 (6 bases). The CDR3 is 13 residues long. Germline CDR1 is MNHEY and CDR2 is SVGEGT. V dropped 0 bases and J dropped 15 bases, with 15 bases sitting between them. Here the CDR3 DNA reads TGTGCCAGCAGTTACTCCCCCGGGACTCAACCGTTCTTC. Translation gives CASSYSPGTQPFF.

This rearrangement joins TRBV19 to TRBJ2-1; 9 bases are a match to TRBD1. This CDR3 contains 15 residues. In germline, CDR1 is LNHDA, CDR2 SQIVND (reference sequence). The trim removed 4 bases at V and 7 bases at J, leaving 8 bases unmatched. The CDR3 region is CASSTPGTGRNEQFF. In DNA, the CDR3 is TGTGCCAGTAGTACCCCCGGGACAGGGAGGAATGAGCAGTTCTTC.

The rearrangement joins TRBV5-8 to TRBJ1-2, with 7 bases matching TRBD1. Germline CDR1 SGHTS, CDR2 YDEGEE. The V segment lost 6 bases and the J segment 4 bases; nucleotides outside the gene matches: 6. The CDR3 is made up of 13 amino acids. The CDR3 region has the DNA TGTGCCAGCACCCTGACAGGGACCTATGGCTACACCTTC. Protein: CASTLTGTYGYTF.

The gene calls are TRBV23-1 and TRBJ2-5; D ambiguous. TRBV23-1 is an ORF, with its function uncertain. The CDR3 spans 13 residues. V lost 0 bases and J 7 bases, leaving 9 bases between the germline ends. CDR3 loop: CASSQSRETTQYF. CDR3 nucleotides: TGCGCCAGCAGTCAATCGAGAGAAACGACCCAGTACTTC.

The V call is TRBV2, the J call TRBJ1-4, with D possibly being TRBD1 (5 bases). This CDR3 is built from 13 residues. Germline assignment: CDR1 SNHLY and CDR2 FYNNEI. V lost 8 bases, J lost 7 bases, and 14 bases lay in between. The CDR3 sequence is CASEGVLGEKLFF. CDR3 bases: TGTGCCAGCGAAGGGGTGCTCGGTGAAAAACTGTTTTTT. The full variable domain, completed using reference TRBV2 and TRBJ1-4, is EPEVTQTPSHQVTQMGQEVILRCVPISNHLYFYWYRQILGQKVEFLVSFYNNEISEKSEIFDDQFSVERPDGSNFTLKIRSTKLEDSAMYFCASEGVLGEKLFFGSGTQLSVL.

The chain recombines TRBV7-9 with TRBJ1-2, with D maybe TRBD1 (5 bases). CDR1 is SEHNR and CDR2 is FQNEAQ in the germline V gene (reference sequence). V lost 0 bases and J 2 bases, leaving 16 bases between the germline ends. This CDR3 contains 17 residues. CDR3 protein: CASSLAPDSTANYGYTF. The CDR3 nucleotides are TGTGCCAGCAGCTTAGCCCCAGATTCGACAGCCAACTATGGCTACACCTTC. Using reference TRBV7-9 and TRBJ1-2 for the parts outside the CDR3, the full variable domain is DTGVSQNPRHKITKRGQNVTFRCDPISEHNRLYWYRQTLGQGPEFLTYFQNEAQLEKSRLLSDRFSAERPKGSFSTLEIQRTEQGDSAMYLCASSLAPDSTANYGYTFGSGTRLTVV.

The chain has TRBV3-1 (or the pseudogene TRBV3-2) and TRBJ1-5, with a tentative D call TRBD1 (6 bases). Trimming took 4 bases from V and 6 from J, leaving 16 bases between them. The germline V gene encodes CDR1 LGHDT and CDR2 YNNKEL (reference sequence). The CDR3 spans 15 residues. CDR3 protein: CASSLMGAGGQPQHF. In DNA form, the CDR3 reads TGTGCCAGCAGCCTGATGGGGGCTGGAGGTCAGCCCCAGCATTTT.

The chain links TRBV3-1 (or the pseudogene TRBV3-2) to TRBJ1-6; no definite D call. Trimming removed 1 base at V and 7 bases at J, with 11 bases between. The CDR3 has 15 residues. Germline CDR1 and CDR2: LGHDT and YNNKEL (reference sequence). The CDR3 sequence is CASSQGSVPNSPLHF. In DNA form, the CDR3 reads TGTGCCAGCAGCCAAGGTTCTGTTCCGAATTCACCCCTCCACTTT.

The chain joins TRBV19 to TRBJ1-1; 8 bases match TRBD1. Losses at the gene ends were 4 bases for V and 4 bases for J; bases not matched to a gene: 5. This CDR3 spans 14 amino acids. Germline-derived CDR1 and CDR2 are LNHDA and SQIVND (reference sequence). This chain's CDR3 is CASSNQGASTEAFF. CDR3 nucleotides: TGTGCCAGTAGTAATCAGGGGGCCAGCACTGAAGCTTTCTTT.

The chain is built from TRBV5-6 and TRBJ2-1; 7 bases agree with TRBD1. J lost 4 bases, V lost 1 base, and 5 bases had no gene match. The CDR3 is 15 residues long. Germline values: CDR1 SGHDT, CDR2 YYEEEE. CDR3 DNA: TGTGCCAGCAGCTTGAAGGGACAGTTATACAATGAGCAGTTCTTC. The encoded protein is CASSLKGQLYNEQFF.

The V call is TRBV7-2, the J call TRBJ1-2; D is possibly TRBD1 (6 bases). Germline V gene sequence: CDR1 SGHTA, CDR2 FQGNSA. The CDR3 is 14 amino acids. Trimming shortened V by 6 bases and J by 8 bases, and 19 bases separated the two germline ends. The CDR3 sequence is CASRTGTGVRGYTF. CDR3 DNA: TGTGCCAGCAGAACAGGGACGGGTGTGAGGGGCTACACCTTC.